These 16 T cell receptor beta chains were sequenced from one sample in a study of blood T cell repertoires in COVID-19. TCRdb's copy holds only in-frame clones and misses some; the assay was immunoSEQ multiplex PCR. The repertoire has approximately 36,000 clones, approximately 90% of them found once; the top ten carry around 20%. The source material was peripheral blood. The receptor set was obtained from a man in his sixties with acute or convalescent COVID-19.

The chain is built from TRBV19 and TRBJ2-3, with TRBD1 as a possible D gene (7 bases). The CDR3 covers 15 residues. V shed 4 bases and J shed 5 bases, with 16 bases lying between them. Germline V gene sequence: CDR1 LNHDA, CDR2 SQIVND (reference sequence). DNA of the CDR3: TGTGCCAGTAGTACCGGGGGACAGATCATAGATACGCAGTATTTT. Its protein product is CASSTGGQIIDTQYF. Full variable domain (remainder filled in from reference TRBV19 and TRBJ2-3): DGGITQSPKYLFRKEGQNVTLSCEQNLNHDAMYWYRQDPGQGLRLIYYSQIVNDFQKGDIAEGYSVSREKKESFPLTVTSAQKNPTAFYLCASSTGGQIIDTQYFGPGTRLTVL.

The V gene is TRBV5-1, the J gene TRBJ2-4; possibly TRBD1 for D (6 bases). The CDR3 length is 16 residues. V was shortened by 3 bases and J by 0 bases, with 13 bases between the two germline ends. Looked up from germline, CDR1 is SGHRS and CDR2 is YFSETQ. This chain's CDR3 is CASSSGQRLAKNIQYF. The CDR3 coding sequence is TGCGCCAGCAGCTCAGGACAGCGACTAGCCAAAAACATTCAGTACTTC.

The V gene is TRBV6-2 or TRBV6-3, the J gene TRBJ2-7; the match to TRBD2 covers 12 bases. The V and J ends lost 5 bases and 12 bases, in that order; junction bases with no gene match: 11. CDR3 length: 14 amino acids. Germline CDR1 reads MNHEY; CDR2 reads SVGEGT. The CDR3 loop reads CASSNQRTSGVVYV. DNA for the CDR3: TGTGCCAGCAGTAATCAAAGGACTAGCGGGGTGGTGTACGTC.

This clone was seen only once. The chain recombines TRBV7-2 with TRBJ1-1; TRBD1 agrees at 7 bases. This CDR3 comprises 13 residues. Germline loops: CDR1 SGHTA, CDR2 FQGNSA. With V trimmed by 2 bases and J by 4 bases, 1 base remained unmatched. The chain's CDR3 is CASSLRQGTEAFF. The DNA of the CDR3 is TGTGCCAGCAGCTTAAGACAGGGCACTGAAGCTTTCTTT.

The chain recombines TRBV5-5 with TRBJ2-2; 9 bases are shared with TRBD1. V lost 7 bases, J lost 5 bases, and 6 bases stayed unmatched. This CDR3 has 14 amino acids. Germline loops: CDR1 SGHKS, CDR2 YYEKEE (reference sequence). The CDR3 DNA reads TGTGCCAGCGGGGACAGGGTGGCGACCGGGGAGCTGTTTTTT. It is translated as CASGDRVATGELFF.

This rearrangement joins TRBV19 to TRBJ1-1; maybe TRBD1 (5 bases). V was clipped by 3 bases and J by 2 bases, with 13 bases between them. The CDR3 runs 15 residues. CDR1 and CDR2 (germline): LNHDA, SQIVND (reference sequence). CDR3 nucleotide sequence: TGTGCCAGTAGTATTCAACCGGGGACTAACACTGAAGCTTTCTTT. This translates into CASSIQPGTNTEAFF.

CDR3 region: CASTKDRGTSEAFF. CDR3 bases: TGTGCCAGCACAAAGGACAGGGGAACGAGCGAAGCTTTCTTT. This rearrangement joins TRBV6-5 to TRBJ1-1, with TRBD1 identical over 9 bases. The V gene end was trimmed by 7 bases and the J gene end by 8 bases; junction bases not matched to a gene: 11. The CDR3 extends over 14 amino acids. Germline values: CDR1 MNHEY, CDR2 SVGAGI.

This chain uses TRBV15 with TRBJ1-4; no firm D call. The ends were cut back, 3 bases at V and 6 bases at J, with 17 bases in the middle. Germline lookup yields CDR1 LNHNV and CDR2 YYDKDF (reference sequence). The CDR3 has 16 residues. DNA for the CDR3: TGTGCCACCAGCAGGGAGGGAGCGATTACTTATGAAAAACTGTTTTTT. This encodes CATSREGAITYEKLFF.

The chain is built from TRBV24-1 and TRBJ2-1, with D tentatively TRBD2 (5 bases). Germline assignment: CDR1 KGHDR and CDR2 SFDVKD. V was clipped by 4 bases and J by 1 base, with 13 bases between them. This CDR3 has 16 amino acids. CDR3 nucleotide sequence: TGTGCCACCAGTGACCCGACTATGGCTTCCTACAATGAGCAGTTCTTC. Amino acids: CATSDPTMASYNEQFF.

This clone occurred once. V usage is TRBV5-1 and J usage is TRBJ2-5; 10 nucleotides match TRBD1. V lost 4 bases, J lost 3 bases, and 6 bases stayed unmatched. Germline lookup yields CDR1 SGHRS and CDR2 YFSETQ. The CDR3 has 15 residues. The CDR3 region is CASSGSGTGEETQYF. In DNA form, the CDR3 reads TGCGCCAGCAGCGGGTCCGGGACAGGGGAAGAGACCCAGTACTTC.

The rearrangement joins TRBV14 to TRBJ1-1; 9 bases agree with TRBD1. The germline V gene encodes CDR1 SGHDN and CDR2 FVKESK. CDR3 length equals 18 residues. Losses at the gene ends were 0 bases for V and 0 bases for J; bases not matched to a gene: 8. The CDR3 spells CASSQDRNRGLLNTEAFF. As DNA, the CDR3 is TGTGCCAGCAGCCAAGATAGGAACAGGGGGCTCTTGAACACTGAAGCTTTCTTT. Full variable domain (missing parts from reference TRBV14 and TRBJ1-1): EAGVTQFPSHSVIEKGQTVTLRCDPISGHDNLYWYRRVMGKEIKFLLHFVKESKQDESGMPNNRFLAERTGGTYSTLKVQPAELEDSGVYFCASSQDRNRGLLNTEAFFGQGTRLTVV.

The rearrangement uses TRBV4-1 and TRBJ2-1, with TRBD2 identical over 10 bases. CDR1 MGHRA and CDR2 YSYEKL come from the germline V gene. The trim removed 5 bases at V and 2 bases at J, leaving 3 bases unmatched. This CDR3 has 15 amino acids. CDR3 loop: CASSSSGSPYNEQFF. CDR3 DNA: TGCGCCAGCAGCTCTAGCGGGAGCCCCTACAATGAGCAGTTCTTC.

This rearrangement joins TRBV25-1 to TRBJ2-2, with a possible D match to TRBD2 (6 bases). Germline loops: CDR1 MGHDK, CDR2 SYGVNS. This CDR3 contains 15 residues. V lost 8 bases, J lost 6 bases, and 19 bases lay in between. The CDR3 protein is CASDKGISGAGELFF. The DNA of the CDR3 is TGTGCCAGCGATAAAGGGATATCGGGGGCCGGGGAGCTGTTTTTT. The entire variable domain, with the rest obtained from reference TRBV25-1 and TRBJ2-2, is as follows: EADIYQTPRYLVIGTGKKITLECSQTMGHDKMYWYQQDPGMELHLIHYSYGVNSTEKGDLSSESTVSRIRTEHFPLTLESARPSHTSQYLCASDKGISGAGELFFGEGSRLTVL.

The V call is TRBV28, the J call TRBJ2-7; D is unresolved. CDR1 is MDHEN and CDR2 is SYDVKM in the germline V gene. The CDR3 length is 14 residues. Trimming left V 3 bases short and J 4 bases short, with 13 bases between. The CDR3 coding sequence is TGTGCCAGCAGTTTCCCCTCCGAGCTTTACGAGCAGTACTTC. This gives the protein CASSFPSELYEQYF.

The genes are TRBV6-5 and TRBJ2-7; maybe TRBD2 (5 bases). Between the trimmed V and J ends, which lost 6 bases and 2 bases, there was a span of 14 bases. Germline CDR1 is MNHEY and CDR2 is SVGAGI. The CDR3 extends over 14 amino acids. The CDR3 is CASSRADYPYEQYF. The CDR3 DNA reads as TGTGCCAGCAGCCGGGCAGACTATCCCTACGAGCAGTACTTC.

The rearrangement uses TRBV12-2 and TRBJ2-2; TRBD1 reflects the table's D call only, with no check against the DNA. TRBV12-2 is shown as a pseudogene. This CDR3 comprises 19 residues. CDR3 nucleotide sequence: TGTGCAAGTCGCTTAGGAGTCGTTTACAGGCTAACGAACACCGGGGAGCTGTTTTTT. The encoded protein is CASRLGVVYRLTNTGELFF.